The 21 T cell receptor beta chains listed next were all sequenced from one sample in a study of T cell responses to AZD1222 COVID-19 vaccine. Repertoires were generated with immunoSEQ multiplex PCR, while TCRdb's copy carries only in-frame clones and drops some. This table holds 150,000 or so clones, roughly 90% found once. The starting material was peripheral blood, obtained on day 0 of AZD1222 vaccination. These receptors all come from an adult in good health.

The chain has TRBV14 and TRBJ1-2; maybe TRBD1 (6 bases). The V and J ends lost 2 bases and 0 bases respectively, with 16 bases between them. The CDR3 length is 17 residues. Germline V gives CDR1 SGHDN, CDR2 FVKESK. The CDR3 sequence is CASSQWGYRESNYGYTF. The CDR3 DNA reads as TGTGCCAGCAGCCAATGGGGCTACAGGGAATCTAACTATGGCTACACCTTC.

J is TRBJ2-6 and V is TRBV6-5; no clear D. Germline CDR1 MNHEY, CDR2 SVGAGI. There are 15 residues in the CDR3. Between the trimmed V and J ends, which lost 0 bases and 2 bases, there was a span of 5 bases. The CDR3 loop reads CASSYSIPGANVLTF. Here the CDR3 DNA reads TGTGCCAGCAGTTACTCGATTCCTGGGGCCAACGTCCTGACTTTC.

The chain combines TRBV19 with TRBJ1-4; TRBD1 is a possible D gene (5 bases). Germline CDR1 is LNHDA and CDR2 is SQIVND (reference sequence). The V end lost 5 bases, the J end lost 4 bases, and 11 bases lay between the germline ends. The CDR3 has 14 residues. CDR3 residues: CASSPGTVNEKLFF. In nucleotides, the CDR3 is TGTGCCAGTAGTCCTGGGACGGTTAATGAAAAACTGTTTTTT.

The V call is TRBV28, the J call TRBJ1-2, with D hard to call. The V end lost 5 bases, the J end lost 4 bases, and 14 bases lay between the germline ends. Germline V gives CDR1 MDHEN, CDR2 SYDVKM. This CDR3 comprises 14 residues. As DNA, the CDR3 is TGTGCCAGCAGTGACCACAGAAAGAGCTATGGCTACACCTTC. It is translated as CASSDHRKSYGYTF.

The chain combines TRBV27 with TRBJ2-1; 8 nucleotides line up with TRBD1. Germline lookup yields CDR1 MNHEY and CDR2 SMNVEV (reference sequence). Losses at the gene ends were 6 bases for V and 4 bases for J; bases not matched to a gene: 8. The CDR3 consists of 15 residues. The CDR3 sequence is CASSLDRDPYNEQFF. The CDR3 nucleotides are TGTGCCAGCAGCCTGGACAGGGACCCGTACAATGAGCAGTTCTTC.

The rearrangement uses TRBV5-4 and TRBJ1-5; no clear D. CDR3 size: 15 residues. Germline assignment: CDR1 SGHNT and CDR2 YYREEE (reference sequence). V lost 5 bases, J lost 3 bases, and 15 bases lay in between. CDR3 nucleotides: TGTGCCAGCAGTTCCGGACCTCCGCTCAATCAGCCCCAGCATTTT. Translating it yields CASSSGPPLNQPQHF.

The chain is built from TRBV13 and TRBJ2-5; the D is unclear. The CDR3 has 14 amino acids. The germline gives CDR1 PRHDT, CDR2 FYEKMQ (reference sequence). Trimming stripped 4 bases from V and 4 bases from J, with 13 bases between. CDR3 protein: CASSYPGAGETQYF. The CDR3 coding sequence is TGTGCCAGCAGCTACCCAGGAGCTGGAGAGACCCAGTACTTC.

This chain links TRBV7-6 with TRBJ2-7; either TRBD1 or TRBD2 may fit D (7 bases each). Looked up from germline, CDR1 is SGHVS and CDR2 is FNYEAQ. The V end was cut by 1 base, the J end by 6 bases, with 19 bases between. The CDR3 runs to 16 residues. CDR3 bases: TGTGCCAGCAGCTTAGACGTGGGGGAGGGGGCCCTCGAGCAGTACTTC. Amino acids: CASSLDVGEGALEQYF.

The chain recombines TRBV28 with TRBJ2-5; 11 bases are a match to TRBD1. The germline CDR1 and CDR2 sequences are MDHEN and SYDVKM. CDR3 size: 15 residues. With V trimmed by 5 bases and J by 1 base, 3 bases remained unmatched. CDR3 loop: CASSPGTGGQETQYF. CDR3 sequence (DNA): TGTGCCAGCAGTCCCGGGACAGGGGGCCAAGAGACCCAGTACTTC.

The chain uses TRBV4-3 and TRBJ2-7; 7 nucleotides match TRBD2. Unmatched junction bases numbered 7, after V lost 0 bases and J lost 2 bases. The CDR3 is 16 residues long. Germline CDR1 reads LGHNA; CDR2 reads YSLEER. The CDR3 DNA follows: TGCGCCAGCAGCCAAGAACTAGCGCCTATAGCCTACGAGCAGTACTTC. Its protein product is CASSQELAPIAYEQYF.

V gene TRBV19 combines with J gene TRBJ1-6; 7 bases map to TRBD1. Germline trimming cut 6 bases from V and 2 bases from J; bases unmatched to any gene: 4. This CDR3 region has 15 residues. Germline V gives CDR1 LNHDA, CDR2 SQIVND (reference sequence). CDR3 sequence (DNA): TGTGCCAGTAGCCCGGGACAGACCTATAATTCACCCCTCCACTTT. Translating gives CASSPGQTYNSPLHF.

This clone is a singleton in its sample. The V call is TRBV5-1, the J call TRBJ2-1; D is unclear. From germline, CDR1 is SGHRS and CDR2 YFSETQ. V dropped 5 bases and J dropped 5 bases, with 8 bases sitting between them. CDR3 length equals 12 residues. The DNA for the CDR3 is TGCGCCAGCAGTCGAGGTGACAATGAGCAGTTCTTC. Encoded protein: CASSRGDNEQFF.

This chain connects TRBV5-5 to TRBJ1-2; 11 positions agree with TRBD1. The ends lost 4 bases at V and 4 bases at J; junction bases unmatched: 15. Germline V gene sequence: CDR1 SGHKS, CDR2 YYEKEE (reference sequence). The CDR3 runs 18 residues. In DNA, the CDR3 is TGTGCCAGCAGCCCGACTTGGGCGGACAGGGGGCTTGGCTATGGCTACACCTTC. Its protein is CASSPTWADRGLGYGYTF.

The rearrangement links TRBV7-2 to TRBJ1-5; D call uncertain. In germline, CDR1 is SGHTA, CDR2 FQGNSA. V lost 1 base and J lost 6, with 10 bases in between. This CDR3 comprises 14 residues. The chain's CDR3 is CASSLEVLGQPQHF. Here the CDR3 DNA reads TGTGCCAGCAGCTTAGAGGTCCTCGGTCAGCCCCAGCATTTT.

V is TRBV6-1 and J is TRBJ1-4, with TRBD1 matching over 10 bases. The CDR3 is made up of 14 amino acids. The J segment lost 11 bases and the V segment lost 2 bases, leaving 5 bases of the junction unmatched. Germline-derived CDR1 and CDR2 are MNHNS and SASEGT. The CDR3, as DNA: TGTGCCAGCAGTGAAATGGGACAGGGGATTAAACTGTTTTTT. Amino acids: CASSEMGQGIKLFF.

The rearrangement uses TRBV10-3 and TRBJ1-1, with TRBD1 matching 10 bases. V lost 6 bases and J lost 1; bases outside the gene matches: 5. The germline V gene has CDR1 ENHRY and CDR2 SYGVKD. This CDR3 spans 15 amino acids. This CDR3 reads CAISSGTGENTEAFF. DNA of the CDR3: TGTGCCATCAGCTCCGGGACAGGGGAGAACACTGAAGCTTTCTTT.

This rearrangement joins TRBV4-3 to TRBJ2-7, with TRBD1 matching over 9 bases. The CDR3 has 14 amino acids. J was trimmed by 3 bases and V by 4 bases; bases with no gene match: 4. Germline CDR1 LGHNA, CDR2 YSLEER. CDR3 residues: CASSLVTGGYEQYF. The CDR3, as DNA: TGCGCCAGCAGCCTCGTGACAGGGGGCTACGAGCAGTACTTC.

The CDR3 spells CASSWSGSNQPQHF. The CDR3, as DNA: TGTGCCAGCAGCTGGTCGGGTAGCAATCAGCCCCAGCATTTT. This chain joins TRBV5-6 and TRBJ1-5; D gene uncertain. V dropped 3 bases and J dropped 0 bases, with 7 bases sitting between them. This CDR3 spans 14 amino acids. Germline CDR1 SGHDT, CDR2 YYEEEE.

The genes are TRBV5-4 and TRBJ2-3, with D unclear. Germline assignment: CDR1 SGHNT and CDR2 YYREEE (reference sequence). The V end lost 0 bases, the J end lost 4 bases, and 6 bases lay between the germline ends. This CDR3 comprises 13 residues. The CDR3 region is CASSLAVADTQYF. CDR3 bases: TGTGCCAGCAGCTTGGCCGTGGCAGATACGCAGTATTTT.

The rearrangement uses TRBV28 and TRBJ1-1; D remains unclear. This CDR3 comprises 11 residues. Deletions cut 8 bases from V and 0 bases from J, with 4 bases between. Germline V gives CDR1 MDHEN, CDR2 SYDVKM. The CDR3: CASRLNTEAFF. The CDR3 DNA sequence: TGTGCCAGCCGGCTGAACACTGAAGCTTTCTTT.

Only a few counts were recorded for this clone. The chain has TRBV6-4 and TRBJ1-6; possibly TRBD1 for D (6 bases). V was cut by 0 bases and J by 10 bases, with 16 bases left in between. CDR1 is MRHNA, CDR2 SNTAGT, per germline. CDR3 length equals 16 residues. The CDR3 loop is CASSDSGRKQGSPLHF. The DNA of the CDR3 is TGTGCCAGCAGTGACTCGGGGCGAAAGCAGGGGTCACCCCTCCACTTT.